This entry concerns a single T cell receptor beta chain. This entry is derived from a study of early T cells in non-severe SARS-CoV-2 infection. V was pared by 4 bases and J by 1 base, with 11 bases between. Germline CDR1 is LGHDT and CDR2 is YNNKEL (reference sequence). The CDR3 totals 15 residues. TCRdb used MiXCR to reprocess the 5' RACE reads, holding one entry per CDR3 protein. This table holds 55,000 to 80,000 distinct CDR3 sequences, about an eighth found once. Source: whole blood, taken at baseline. This TCR was recovered from an adult who was a healthcare worker with PCR-confirmed SARS-CoV-2 infection or an uninfected control (not recorded which). The chain is built from TRBV3-1 and TRBJ2-1; possible D gene TRBD1, 6 bases. The CDR3 region is CASSPLDSSYNEQFF. Here the CDR3 DNA reads TGTGCCAGCAGCCCACTGGACAGTTCCTACAATGAGCAGTTCTTC.